These 7 T cell receptor beta chains were sequenced from one sample in a study of T cell repertoires in cytomegalovirus infection. TCRdb re-derived calls from the reads in MiXCR, one entry per CDR3 protein. The sample holds almost 550,000 distinct CDR3 sequences, 16% seen once. Sequencing was done on a sample of CD8+ T cells from PBMCs. The source is a human donor in good health (CMV status not recorded). Some clones in this sample may be carry-over from other donors' samples.

The table lists this clonotype with many counts. The V and J genes are TRBV7-8 and TRBJ1-2, with D perhaps matching TRBD1 (5 bases). Trimming removed 5 bases at V and 4 bases at J, with 20 bases between. This CDR3 has 16 residues. Germline lookup yields CDR1 SGHVS and CDR2 FQNEAQ. CDR3 loop: CASSLLLGGESYGYTF. CDR3 nucleotide sequence: TGTGCCAGCAGCCTCCTTTTGGGGGGAGAGAGCTATGGCTACACCTTC. The full variable domain, its missing parts supplied by reference TRBV7-8 and TRBJ1-2, is GAGVSQSPRYKVAKRGQDVALRCDPISGHVSLFWYQQALGQGPEFLTYFQNEAQLDKSGLPSDRFFAERPEGSVSTLKIQRTQQEDSAVYLCASSLLLGGESYGYTFGSGTRLTVV.

This clonotype was seen ten or more times. The rearrangement uses TRBV7-3 and TRBJ2-2, with a weak D call TRBD2 (5 bases). V was clipped by 1 base and J by 5 bases, with 17 bases between them. The CDR3 extends over 17 amino acids. Germline V lookup: CDR1 SGHTA, CDR2 FQGTGA. The CDR3 loop is CASSLSVETLGTGELFF. DNA for the CDR3: TGTGCCAGCAGCTTAAGTGTTGAGACACTAGGTACCGGGGAGCTGTTTTTT.

This clonotype has a handful of counts. The V call is TRBV2, the J call TRBJ2-7; TRBD1 matches 9 bases. There are 13 residues in the CDR3. Trimming at V came to 11 bases and at J to 2 bases, leaving 7 bases not matched to a gene. The germline CDR1 and CDR2 sequences are SNHLY and FYNNEI. CDR3 in amino acids: CADRRTGAYEQYF. The DNA of the CDR3 is TGTGCCGACAGAAGGACAGGGGCCTACGAGCAGTACTTC.

Regarding this clonotype: A much larger clonotype is one base distant, so this may be a read error. The J gene is TRBJ2-1, the V gene TRBV19; possible D gene TRBD1, 5 bases. CDR1 LNHDA and CDR2 SQIVND come from the germline V gene (reference sequence). The CDR3 is made up of 13 amino acids. The chain's CDR3 is CASRPGNHNKQFF. CDR3 coding DNA: TGTGCCAGTAGACCAGGGAACCACAATAAGCAGTTCTTC.

This clonotype came up many times. The genes are TRBV19 and TRBJ2-7; TRBD2 matches 9 bases. Germline lookup yields CDR1 LNHDA and CDR2 SQIVND (reference sequence). The CDR3 extends over 13 amino acids. Trimming took 7 bases from V and 5 from J; bases not matched to a gene: 6. The CDR3 is CASIGLAGDEQYF. The CDR3 nucleotides are TGTGCCAGTATCGGGTTAGCGGGAGACGAGCAGTACTTC.

The chain joins TRBV27 to TRBJ2-3; 9 bases are shared with TRBD2. Germline-derived CDR1 and CDR2 are MNHEY and SMNVEV (reference sequence). This CDR3 contains 18 residues. Trimming cost V 0 bases and J 0 bases; bases outside gene matches: 7. The CDR3 is CASSLSLLAGASTDTQYF. In DNA, the CDR3 is TGTGCCAGCAGTTTATCCCTGTTAGCGGGGGCTAGCACAGATACGCAGTATTTT.

The chain uses TRBV30 and TRBJ1-2; no definite D call. The germline V gene has CDR1 GTSNPN and CDR2 SVGIG (reference sequence). Trimming took off 1 base at V and 2 bases at J, with 14 bases between the two ends. This CDR3 region has 15 residues. This chain's CDR3 is CAWSGYEERNYGYTF. The CDR3 nucleotides read TGTGCCTGGAGTGGGTACGAGGAAAGAAACTATGGCTACACCTTC. Combining the CDR3 with reference TRBV30 and TRBJ1-2 gives the whole variable domain SQTIHQWPATLVQPVGSPLSLECTVEGTSNPNLYWYRQAAGRGLQLLFYSVGIGQISSEVPQNLSASRPQDRQFILSSKKLLLSDSGFYLCAWSGYEERNYGYTFGSGTRLTVV.